The TCR beta chain under discussion was sequenced for a study of radiation and T cells in renal cell carcinoma. Trimming at V came to 6 bases and at J to 4 bases, leaving 14 bases not matched to a gene. The CDR3 totals 16 residues. Germline assignment: CDR1 MNHEY and CDR2 SMNVEV (reference sequence). The data were produced by immunoSEQ multiplex PCR, yet TCRdb's version contains in-frame clones alone and is incomplete. This table holds roughly 86,000 clones, around four fifths found once. As to this clone: Its specificity is not known.

Study results and limitations: Top tumor clonotypes rose in blood 2 weeks post-radiation, then contracted.

Time point noted: blood 4 weeks post-SBRT, at nephrectomy. Treatment: 15 Gy SBRT to primary tumor, nephrectomy 4 weeks later. Nephrectomy followed 15 Gy stereotactic body radiation by 4 weeks. Serial blood draws occurred at baseline and 2 and 4 weeks post-SBRT. The chain uses TRBV27 and TRBJ1-2; TRBD1 agrees at 7 bases. This sequence was found in a man aged 50 or older with renal cell carcinoma. Source: blood, taken from a patient whose treatment included radiotherapy and nephrectomy. The DNA of the CDR3 is TGTGCCAGCAGCACCATCCACAGGGGAGGAGGCTATGGCTACACCTTC. The encoded protein is CASSTIHRGGGYGYTF.